A few counts support the clone carrying this T cell receptor (beta chain). Its antigen is currently unknown. The genes are named according to mouse. The read finishes 4 residues shy of the CDR3 end, and the germline J gene is used to complete it. CDR1 is FNHDT and CDR2 is SITEND in the germline V gene (reference sequence). Unmatched junction bases numbered 1, after V lost 5 bases and J lost 4 bases. This CDR3 has 14 residues. This sample was taken from a study of CD8+ T cells in alopecia areata. Study-wide background: Grafts of skin from C3H/HeJ donors aged roughly 6-13 months with spontaneous alopecia went to female C3H/HeJ mice aged roughly 7-10 weeks. The study, taken as a whole, reports: Lesional tissue from the scalp (especially in alopecia totalis/universalis) showed higher clonality than normal scalp.

The sequencing template was cDNA reverse transcribed from extracted RNA. Data came from immunoSEQ multiplex PCR; TCRdb stores just in-frame clones and leaves some out. The repertoire shows more than 90,000 clones, none seen only once; the top ten take around a fifth. The rearrangement joins TRBV19 to TRBJ2-1, with TRBD2 identical over 12 bases. The sequencing sample was made of lesional skin. The sequence derives from a C3H/HeJ mouse with alopecia areata. This strain's MHC haplotype is H2-k. CDR3 DNA, as far as it was read: TGTGCCAGCAGGACTGGGGGGGCGTATGCT. Translating it yields CASRTGGAYA. The full CDR3 protein is CASRTGGAYAEQFF. Looking up the rest from reference TRBV19 and TRBJ2-1 gives the full variable domain: GGIITQTPKFLIGQEGQKLTLKCQQNFNHDTMYWYRQDSGKGLRLIYYSITENDLQKGDLSEGYDASREKKSSFSLTVTSAQKNEMAVFLCASRTGGAYAEQFFGPGTRLTVL.